This TCR beta chain was captured by sequencing in a study of cytomegalovirus exposure and HLA in healthy donors. Study-level points and caveats: As confirmed in vitro, three CMV-associated chains were specific for CMV antigens. Among TCR beta chains, those listed as cytomegalovirus-associated numbered around 180. It was reportedly the case that the classifier diagnosed cytomegalovirus status with high specificity and sensitivity.

A word on this clone: Antigen specificity is unknown.

Method: immunoSEQ multiplex PCR; TCRdb's copy keeps in-frame clones and lacks some. The sample holds about 79,000 clones, approximately 93% seen once. The donors were members of the validation cohort, which comprised 120 subjects and was separate from the first cohort of several hundred subjects. The sequence derives from a woman in her thirties in good health and CMV-seronegative. The specimen sequenced was PBMCs.

CDR3 DNA: TGTGCCAGCAGCTTGGGTCAGGGGGTGAACACCGGGGAGCTGTTTTTT. This translates into CASSLGQGVNTGELFF. J is TRBJ2-2 and V is TRBV5-8; 7 positions match TRBD1. CDR3 size: 16 residues. The ends lost 0 bases at V and 1 base at J; junction bases unmatched: 3. The germline CDR1 and CDR2 sequences are SGHTS and YDEGEE.